These 15 T cell receptor beta chains were all obtained from the same sample, sequenced in a study of blood T cell repertoires in COVID-19. Produced via immunoSEQ multiplex PCR; TCRdb's table is partial and in-frame only. The sample has about 170,000 clones, roughly 80% seen once. The sequencing input was PBMCs or T cells enriched from blood (not recorded which). The receptors originated from a middle-aged man who had recovered from COVID-19.

This rearrangement joins TRBV7-2 to TRBJ2-3, with TRBD2 identical over 12 bases. Losses at the gene ends were 5 bases for V and 3 bases for J; bases not matched to a gene: 6. Germline CDR1 SGHTA, CDR2 FQGNSA. The CDR3 contains 16 residues. The CDR3 is CASSLTSGGTTDTQYF. In nucleotides, the CDR3 is TGTGCCAGCAGCCTAACTAGCGGGGGGACTACAGATACGCAGTATTTT.

In its sample, this clone was seen once. This chain links TRBV7-8 with TRBJ2-7, with D possibly TRBD2 on 6 matching bases. V gave up 1 base and J gave up 4 bases, with 14 bases separating them. This CDR3 is 15 amino acids long. The germline CDR1 and CDR2 sequences are SGHVS and FQNEAQ. CDR3 region: CASSLELERGYEQYF. CDR3 bases: TGTGCCAGCAGCTTAGAATTAGAACGGGGGTACGAGCAGTACTTC.

The gene calls are TRBV6-1 and TRBJ2-5; D perhaps matches TRBD1 (6 bases). Germline CDR1 MNHNS, CDR2 SASEGT. This CDR3 is built from 16 residues. The V and J ends lost 6 bases and 2 bases respectively, with 19 bases between them. The CDR3: CASRETGLKTQETQYF. The DNA of the CDR3 is TGTGCCAGCAGGGAAACAGGGTTGAAGACACAAGAGACCCAGTACTTC.

The CDR3 sequence is CASSLSKGGFAEAFF. The CDR3 region has the DNA TGTGCCAGCAGCCTTTCGAAAGGAGGGTTCGCTGAAGCTTTCTTT. The V gene is TRBV2, the J gene TRBJ1-1; D gene unclear. The V end was cut by 6 bases, the J end by 6 bases, with 20 bases between. Germline V gene data show CDR1 as SNHLY and CDR2 as FYNNEI. CDR3 length: 15 residues.

This clone has just one count. The chain has TRBV5-1 and TRBJ1-5, with D tentatively TRBD1 (6 bases). This CDR3 has 16 residues. V shed 0 bases and J shed 0 bases, with 10 bases lying between them. Germline V lookup: CDR1 SGHRS, CDR2 YFSETQ. CDR3: CASSLGARGSNQPQHF. DNA of the CDR3: TGCGCCAGCAGCTTGGGAGCCAGGGGTAGCAATCAGCCCCAGCATTTT. Together with reference TRBV5-1 and TRBJ1-5, the CDR3 gives the full variable domain: KAGVTQTPRYLIKTRGQQVTLSCSPISGHRSVSWYQQTPGQGLQFLFEYFSETQRNKGNFPGRFSGRQFSNSRSEMNVSTLELGDSALYLCASSLGARGSNQPQHFGDGTRLSIL.

The V and J genes are TRBV19 and TRBJ1-1; 7 positions agree with TRBD1. V lost 0 bases and J lost 0; bases outside the gene matches: 13. The germline gives CDR1 LNHDA, CDR2 SQIVND (reference sequence). The CDR3 has 19 amino acids. This CDR3 reads CASSIDLLGQLHMNTEAFF. The CDR3 nucleotides are TGTGCCAGTAGTATAGATCTATTGGGACAGCTTCACATGAACACTGAAGCTTTCTTT.

The chain recombines TRBV4-1 with TRBJ2-7, with TRBD2 as a possible D gene (6 bases). The V gene lost 4 bases and the J gene lost 0 bases, with 13 bases spanning the gap. The V gene's germline CDR1 is MGHRA and CDR2 YSYEKL. This CDR3 is 15 amino acids long. CDR3 nucleotide sequence: TGCGCCAGCAGCCTACGACAGACTAGCTCCTACGAGCAGTACTTC. Its protein product is CASSLRQTSSYEQYF.

This chain connects TRBV27 to TRBJ1-5, with D hard to call. V was pared by 6 bases and J by 7 bases, with 13 bases between. CDR1 and CDR2 (germline): MNHEY, SMNVEV (reference sequence). There are 13 residues in the CDR3. The chain's CDR3 is CASSPALGQPQHF. The CDR3 DNA reads as TGTGCCAGCAGCCCTGCCCTGGGCCAGCCCCAGCATTTT.

The rearrangement uses TRBV20-1 and TRBJ2-6; D gene unclear. The V gene lost 3 bases and the J gene lost 9 bases, with 12 bases spanning the gap. The CDR3 has 13 amino acids. In germline, CDR1 is DFQATT, CDR2 SNEGSKA (reference sequence). The CDR3 is CSASSGRVNVLTF. The CDR3 DNA follows: TGCAGTGCTAGTTCAGGTAGAGTCAACGTCCTGACTTTC.

The V gene is TRBV9, the J gene TRBJ1-6; TRBD1 might be the D (6 bases). V was pared by 0 bases and J by 10 bases, with 17 bases between. This CDR3 region has 16 residues. CDR1 and CDR2 (germline): SGDLS, YYNGEE. CDR3 amino acids: CASSVGGGAQLSPLHF. DNA of the CDR3: TGTGCCAGCAGCGTAGGTGGGGGGGCCCAATTATCACCCCTCCACTTT.

This clone was counted a few times. The chain employs TRBV4-3 and TRBJ1-1, with 7 bases identical to TRBD1. From germline, CDR1 is LGHNA and CDR2 YSLEER. V trimming: 3 bases; J trimming: 6 bases; junction bases outside the gene matches: 4. This CDR3 region has 13 residues. CDR3 nucleotide sequence: TGCGCCAGCAGCCAGTCCAGGGGGGCTGAAGCTTTCTTT. Residues: CASSQSRGAEAFF.

To note about this clone: At one end the junction does not follow the germline gene, possibly because of a read error. The gene calls are TRBV6-4 and TRBJ1-4, with D uncertain. This CDR3 region has 9 residues. Germline V gene lookup returns CDR1 MRHNA and CDR2 SNTAGT. The CDR3 nucleotides read TGTGCCAGCAGTGACTTTCGTAATTTT. Translating it yields CASSDFRNF.

V usage is TRBV7-9 and J usage is TRBJ1-3; D call uncertain. Germline V CDR1 and CDR2: SEHNR, FQNEAQ (reference sequence). The CDR3 runs to 15 residues. V lost 5 bases and J lost 1, with 12 bases in between. The CDR3 is CASSIDRGSGNTIYF. CDR3 nucleotides: TGTGCCAGCAGCATAGACCGGGGATCTGGAAACACCATATATTTT.

The chain joins TRBV4-2 to TRBJ1-4; D uncertain. Looked up from germline, CDR1 is LGHNA and CDR2 is YNFKEQ. The CDR3 runs to 17 residues. Between the trimmed V and J ends, which lost 1 base and 6 bases, there was a span of 18 bases. The CDR3 bases are TGTGCCAGCAGCCAAGCGCTTAGGCAGGATCGACATGAAAAACTGTTTTTT. This gives the protein CASSQALRQDRHEKLFF.

The chain couples TRBV2 to TRBJ2-1; D possibly corresponds to TRBD1 (5 bases). The CDR3 totals 15 residues. The germline gives CDR1 SNHLY, CDR2 FYNNEI. V was cut by 1 base and J by 6 bases, with 13 bases left in between. CDR3 sequence (DNA): TGTGCCAGCAGTGAAGAGACAGCCCCCGGCAATGAGCAGTTCTTC. Protein product: CASSEETAPGNEQFF.